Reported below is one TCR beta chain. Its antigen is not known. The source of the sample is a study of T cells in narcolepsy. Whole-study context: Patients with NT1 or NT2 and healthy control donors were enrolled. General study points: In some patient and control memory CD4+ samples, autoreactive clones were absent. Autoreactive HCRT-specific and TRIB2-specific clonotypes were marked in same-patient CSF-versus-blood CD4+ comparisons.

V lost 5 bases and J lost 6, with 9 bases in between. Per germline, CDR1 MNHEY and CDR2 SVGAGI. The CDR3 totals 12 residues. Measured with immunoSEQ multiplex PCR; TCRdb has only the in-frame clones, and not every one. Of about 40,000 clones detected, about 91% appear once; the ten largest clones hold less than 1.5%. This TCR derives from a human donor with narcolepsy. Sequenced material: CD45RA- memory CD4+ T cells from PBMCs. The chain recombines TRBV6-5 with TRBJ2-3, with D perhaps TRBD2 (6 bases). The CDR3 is CASSKGRDTQYF. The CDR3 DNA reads TGTGCCAGCAGTAAAGGGAGGGATACGCAGTATTTT.